This paragraph covers one TCR beta chain sequence. Clones were read by immunoSEQ multiplex PCR, and TCRdb kept only the in-frame ones, dropping some. The table has 200,000 or so clones, approximately 90% seen once. There are 15 residues in the CDR3. Trimming cost V 0 bases and J 5 bases; bases outside gene matches: 7. Germline CDR1 is SGHDT and CDR2 is YYEEEE. These data come from a study of blood T cell repertoires in COVID-19. Study in general: Acute and convalescent COVID-19 samples came from the United States, Italy and Spain.

The origin of this receptor is a woman between 18 and 29 years old in a cohort exposed to, infected with or recovered from COVID-19 (not recorded which). This chain uses TRBV5-6 with TRBJ1-2, with TRBD1 matching 7 bases. The sequenced material came from PBMCs or T cells enriched from blood (not recorded which). CDR3 DNA: TGTGCCAGCAGCTTGGCCGTCGGGACAGATTATGGCTACACCTTC. Encoded protein: CASSLAVGTDYGYTF.